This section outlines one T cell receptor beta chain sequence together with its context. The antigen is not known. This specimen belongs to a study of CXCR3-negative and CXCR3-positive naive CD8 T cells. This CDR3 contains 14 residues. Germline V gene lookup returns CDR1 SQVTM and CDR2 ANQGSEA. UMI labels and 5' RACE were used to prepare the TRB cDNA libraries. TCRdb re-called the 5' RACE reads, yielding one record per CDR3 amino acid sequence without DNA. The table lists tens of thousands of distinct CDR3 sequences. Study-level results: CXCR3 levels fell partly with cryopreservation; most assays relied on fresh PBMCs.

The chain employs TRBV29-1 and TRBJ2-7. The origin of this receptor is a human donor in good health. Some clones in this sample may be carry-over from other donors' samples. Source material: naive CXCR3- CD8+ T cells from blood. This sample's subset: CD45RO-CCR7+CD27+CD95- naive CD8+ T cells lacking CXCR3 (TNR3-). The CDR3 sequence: CSVFGSGGPYDQYF.